Presented here are 19 T cell receptor beta chains from one specimen sequenced in a study of beta chain features in type 1 diabetes. Expressed TCRB transcripts were sequenced, since all the RNA that had been isolated was reverse transcribed. Some clones are missing from TCRdb's copy, which holds only in-frame ones; the method was immunoSEQ multiplex PCR. This sample has about 350,000 clones, with about 19% found just once. Sequencing was done on a sample of naive CD4+ T cells from blood. All receptors come from a woman aged 18-29 years in good health.

This clone was found a few times. In the same sample, other DNA sequences code for this CDR3. The rearrangement links TRBV4-3 to TRBJ2-5, with 9 bases lining up with TRBD1. Germline CDR1 LGHNA, CDR2 YSLEER. The CDR3 runs 14 residues. J lost 4 bases, V lost 3 bases, and 3 bases had no gene match. The CDR3 reads CASSQGQGGETQYF. The CDR3 coding sequence is TGCGCCAGCAGCCAGGGACAGGGCGGAGAGACCCAGTACTTC.

The gene calls are TRBV6-5 and TRBJ1-4; weak D call: TRBD1 (5 bases). V was trimmed by 4 bases and J by 1 base, leaving 13 bases between them. Germline loops: CDR1 MNHEY, CDR2 SVGAGI. CDR3 length: 16 amino acids. CDR3 sequence: CASSSGTYGTNEKLFF. The CDR3, as DNA: TGTGCCAGCAGTTCCGGGACTTATGGAACTAATGAAAAACTGTTTTTT.

The chain employs TRBV7-9 and TRBJ2-5; 9 bases are shared with TRBD2. Germline V CDR1 and CDR2: SEHNR, FQNEAQ (reference sequence). This CDR3 spans 15 amino acids. Germline trimming cut 5 bases from V and 5 bases from J; bases unmatched to any gene: 9. The CDR3 bases are TGTGCCAGCAGCACCCGCGGGGGGGCCGTGGAGACCCAGTACTTC. It specifies CASSTRGGAVETQYF.

This clone was seen more than once but under ten times. The gene calls are TRBV29-1 and TRBJ1-1, with 9 bases that match TRBD1. The CDR3 loop spans 15 amino acids. V shed 0 bases, J shed 4 bases, and the junction held 6 bases outside the gene matches. Germline CDR1 is SQVTM and CDR2 is ANQGSEA. In DNA form, the CDR3 reads TGCAGCGTTGAAGATCAGGGGACAGGGACCACTGAAGCTTTCTTT. Its protein product is CSVEDQGTGTTEAFF.

This clone was observed a handful of times. The J gene is TRBJ1-2, the V gene TRBV18, with TRBD1 identical over 10 bases. Looked up from germline, CDR1 is KGHSH and CDR2 is LQKENI. The V gene end was trimmed by 3 bases and the J gene end by 7 bases; junction bases not matched to a gene: 8. CDR3 length equals 15 residues. CDR3 amino acids: CASSPGQGNAGGYTF. CDR3 nucleotide sequence: TGTGCCAGCTCACCGGGACAGGGGAATGCCGGTGGCTACACCTTC.

The chain links TRBV23-1 to TRBJ1-1; 8 bases line up with TRBD1. TRBV23-1 is classed as an ORF, of uncertain function. Trimming at V came to 4 bases and at J to 5 bases, leaving 21 bases not matched to a gene. The CDR3 is 19 amino acids. The CDR3 reads CASSPIPGQDPLAGTEAFF. The CDR3 bases are TGCGCCAGCAGTCCCATCCCGGGACAGGATCCATTAGCTGGAACTGAAGCTTTCTTT.

The chain couples TRBV19 to TRBJ2-1; 12 bases map to TRBD1. This CDR3 has 15 residues. Unmatched junction bases numbered 7, after V lost 5 bases and J lost 8 bases. Germline loops: CDR1 LNHDA, CDR2 SQIVND (reference sequence). CDR3 protein: CASSASGQGAYEQFF. CDR3 bases: TGTGCCAGTAGTGCCTCGGGACAGGGGGCGTATGAGCAGTTCTTC.

This clone was detected a few times. V gene TRBV4-1 combines with J gene TRBJ2-1, with a weak D call TRBD1 (7 bases). V was trimmed by 11 bases and J by 7 bases, leaving 21 bases between them. The CDR3 covers 14 residues. Germline CDR1 and CDR2: MGHRA and YSYEKL. The CDR3 region is CAARGDVRGNEQFF. Here the CDR3 DNA reads TGCGCCGCCAGGGGGGACGTACGGGGTAATGAGCAGTTCTTC.

The chain has TRBV7-9 and TRBJ2-6; D uncertain. The CDR3 is 15 residues long. Deletions cut 1 base from V and 5 bases from J, with 9 bases between. Germline assignment: CDR1 SEHNR and CDR2 FQNEAQ (reference sequence). The CDR3 reads CASSLGLDWANVLTF. The DNA of the CDR3 is TGTGCCAGCAGCTTAGGACTTGACTGGGCCAACGTCCTGACTTTC.

This chain connects TRBV15 to TRBJ1-2, with D perhaps matching TRBD1 (5 bases). V lost 3 bases, J lost 8 bases, and 13 bases lay in between. CDR1 is LNHNV and CDR2 is YYDKDF in the germline V gene (reference sequence). The CDR3 is made up of 13 amino acids. CDR3 sequence (DNA): TGTGCCACCAGCAGGGAGCGGGGGAACGGCTACACCTTC. This encodes CATSRERGNGYTF. Variable domain in full (rest from reference TRBV15 and TRBJ1-2): DAMVIQNPRYQVTQFGKPVTLSCSQTLNHNVMYWYQQKSSQAPKLLFHYYDKDFNNEADTPDNFQSRRPNTSFCFLDIRSPGLGDTAMYLCATSRERGNGYTFGSGTRLTVV.

This clone was seen more than once but under ten times. The chain has TRBV29-1 and TRBJ1-2, with TRBD1 as a possible D gene (5 bases). Germline CDR1 and CDR2: SQVTM and ANQGSEA. Trimming took off 4 bases at V and 4 bases at J, with 13 bases between the two ends. This CDR3 has 13 amino acids. The DNA of the CDR3 is TGCAGCGTTGCAGGGATAGGTTCCTATGGCTACACCTTC. Residues: CSVAGIGSYGYTF.

Only a few counts were recorded for this clone. The chain is built from TRBV5-1 and TRBJ2-7; 8 bases are a match to TRBD1. This CDR3 region has 18 residues. V shed 3 bases and J 3 bases; nucleotides not matched to a gene: 17. CDR1 is SGHRS and CDR2 is YFSETQ in the germline V gene. The CDR3 here is CASSSRAYTGTGNYEQYF. CDR3 nucleotide sequence: TGCGCCAGCAGCTCACGTGCTTATACCGGGACAGGCAACTACGAGCAGTACTTC.

This clone was counted between two and nine times. The V call is TRBV5-1, the J call TRBJ1-6; D ambiguous. V lost 0 bases and J lost 7, with 11 bases in between. This CDR3 comprises 15 residues. Germline loops: CDR1 SGHRS, CDR2 YFSETQ. CDR3 nucleotides: TGCGCCAGCAGCTTGGTGGCAGCGCTAAATTCACCCCTCCACTTT. Its protein is CASSLVAALNSPLHF.

This clone showed up just a few times. The rearrangement links TRBV19 to TRBJ2-2; perhaps TRBD1 as D (5 bases). V lost 5 bases to trimming and J lost 4 bases, with 11 bases between them. Germline-derived CDR1 and CDR2 are LNHDA and SQIVND (reference sequence). The CDR3 loop spans 14 amino acids. CDR3 region: CASSLRVLTGELFF. CDR3 bases: TGTGCCAGTAGTCTCAGGGTACTCACCGGGGAGCTGTTTTTT.

J is TRBJ1-1 and V is TRBV29-1; D gene uncertain. The CDR3 contains 12 residues. Germline CDR1 is SQVTM and CDR2 is ANQGSEA. Trimming took 7 bases from V and 1 from J, leaving 10 bases between them. For the CDR3, the DNA is TGCAGCGGGAACAGTCAGAACACTGAAGCTTTCTTT. Encoded protein: CSGNSQNTEAFF.

Only a few counts were recorded for this clone. The chain carries TRBV7-2 and TRBJ2-7, with D maybe TRBD2 (6 bases). CDR3 length: 15 residues. The germline V gene encodes CDR1 SGHTA and CDR2 FQGNSA. Between the trimmed V and J ends, which lost 0 bases and 2 bases, there was a span of 11 bases. CDR3 amino acids: CASSLAGGAPYEQYF. As DNA, the CDR3 is TGTGCCAGCAGCTTAGCTGGCGGGGCGCCCTACGAGCAGTACTTC.

Of note for this clone: One end of the junction varies from germline; a read error may be responsible. V gene TRBV23-1 combines with J gene TRBJ2-7, with no clear D. TRBV23-1 is an ORF, with its function uncertain. The CDR3 sequence is 16 residues long. The CDR3 loop reads CASSPNPLPLFGEEYF. CDR3 nucleotides: TGCGCCAGCAGTCCAAACCCCCTACCCCTTTTTGGCGAGGAGTACTTC.

This clone has only a few counts. V gene TRBV7-2 combines with J gene TRBJ2-2; D not certain. The germline CDR1 and CDR2 sequences are SGHTA and FQGNSA. Trimming took 2 bases from V and 5 from J, leaving 9 bases between them. The CDR3 is 14 residues long. DNA for the CDR3: TGTGCCAGCAGCTTAAGCCGTGAAACCGGGGAGCTGTTTTTT. It is translated as CASSLSRETGELFF.

This clone has more than one count but fewer than ten. The chain employs TRBV18 and TRBJ2-1, with D maybe TRBD2 (6 bases). This CDR3 is built from 16 residues. The ends were cut back, 2 bases at V and 0 bases at J, with 11 bases in the middle. CDR1 and CDR2 from the germline V gene are KGHSH and LQKENI. The CDR3: CASSPVAGRSYNEQFF. In nucleotides, the CDR3 is TGTGCCAGCTCACCAGTTGCGGGGCGCTCCTACAATGAGCAGTTCTTC.